The rows below give T cell receptor beta chains drawn from one sample of a study of technical replicates of blood from a handful of donors. Measured with immunoSEQ multiplex PCR; TCRdb has only the in-frame clones, and not every one. The sample consists of fewer than 85,000 clones, around 94% of them appearing once. The sample consisted of T cells isolated from PBMCs. Every receptor here comes from a human donor in good health. CDR3s include the opening cysteine and the closing phenylalanine or tryptophan. A D gene is named only where the DNA matches it firmly. Size is omitted from some rows. Given values are once, few, many or a class for expanded clones.

V gene	CDR3 length	clone size	J gene	D gene	CDR3 protein	CDR3 DNA
TRBV6-1	16	.	TRBJ1-5	.	CASSEAPGYSNQPQHF	TGTGCCAGCAGTGAAGCGCCCGGTTATAGCAATCAGCCCCAGCATTTT
TRBV28	16	.	TRBJ2-1	.	CASSLLGGMPYNEQFF	TGTGCCAGCAGTTTGCTCGGCGGGATGCCCTACAATGAGCAGTTCTTC
TRBV19	14	once	TRBJ1-6	TRBD1	CASIDRVGNSPLHF	TGTGCCAGTATTGACAGGGTGGGTAATTCACCCCTCCACTTT
TRBV19	14	.	TRBJ1-6	.	CASSIRDYNSPLHF	TGTGCCAGTAGTATTCGGGACTATAATTCACCCCTCCACTTT
TRBV9	15	.	TRBJ2-7	TRBD1	CASSVAPGGFYEQYF	TGTGCCAGCAGCGTAGCTCCAGGGGGCTTTTACGAGCAGTACTTC
TRBV5-8	14	.	TRBJ1-4	TRBD1	CASSPGQGSEKLFF	TGTGCCAGCAGCCCGGGACAGGGATCAGAAAAACTGTTTTTT
TRBV9	18	.	TRBJ2-3	TRBD2	CASSGLAGGYGSTDTQYF	TGTGCCAGCAGTGGACTAGCGGGGGGGTACGGTAGCACAGATACGCAGTATTTT
TRBV6-5	11	.	TRBJ1-5	.	CASSGGGPQHF	TGTGCCAGCAGTGGCGGGGGGCCCCAGCATTTT
TRBV6-5	15	.	TRBJ1-5	.	CASNRGGGSNQPQHF	TGTGCCAGCAATCGGGGAGGAGGCAGCAATCAGCCCCAGCATTTT
TRBV29-1	14	.	TRBJ2-5	TRBD1	CSVGARTGRETQYF	TGCAGCGTCGGGGCCCGGACAGGGAGGGAGACCCAGTACTTC
TRBV6-1	14	.	TRBJ1-2	.	CASRKGSQIYGYTF	TGTGCCAGCAGAAAAGGGAGTCAGATCTATGGCTACACCTTC
TRBV19	14	.	TRBJ2-7	TRBD2	CAVKTAGTSGEQYF	TGTGCCGTAAAAACCGCCGGGACTAGTGGCGAGCAGTACTTC
TRBV6-5	15	.	TRBJ2-3	TRBD2	CASSTTSGYTDTQYF	TGTGCCAGCAGTACGACTAGCGGGTACACAGATACGCAGTATTTT
TRBV5-1	17	.	TRBJ1-1	TRBD1	CASSSGQGAGVNTEAFF	TGCGCCAGCAGCTCAGGACAGGGGGCGGGTGTGAACACTGAAGCTTTCTTT